This record covers a single T cell receptor beta chain. No cognate antigen has been identified for it. Mismatch with germline at one junction end may stem from a read error. The reads were generated on an Illumina NovaSeq 6000. TCRalpha and TCRbeta cDNA libraries were built by 5'RACE with constant-segment primers, adding sample barcodes and unique molecular identifiers. Trizol reagent was used to extract RNA from every sample. Amplification of the libraries took two PCR steps, and the second step added a second sample barcode plus Illumina TruSeq adapters. Sequencing of the libraries was done on an Illumina NovaSeq, producing 2 x 150 bp paired-end reads. The authors processed their data as follows. With migec v1.2.7, reads were demultiplexed and then collapsed into UMI-guided consensus sequences. Using mixcr v2.1.11, UMI consensuses were aligned to TRA and TRB V and J templates and then assembled into clonotypes. A clonotype was counted as expanded or contracted only if both edgeR and NoisET called the change significant, with noise models trained on biological replicates. For edgeR calls, the thresholds were a false discovery rate-adjusted p below 0.01 and a log2 fold-change of 1. PCA with hierarchical clustering of max-normalized trajectories of the 1000 most abundant clonotypes was used as exploratory dynamics analysis. Separately sequenced CD4+ and CD8+ repertoires were used to assign a CD4 or CD8 phenotype to each responding clone. The public reads were reanalyzed by TCRdb: fastp trimming at Q25, MiXCR alignment, in-frame beta chains only. Every distinct CDR3 protein forms one entry, paired with its most common genes and DNA. TCRdb, rather than the study authors, made the V and J calls. The sample includes a few hundred thousand distinct CDR3 sequences, with about a sixth observed a single time. The top ten clonotypes cover more than 20% of the sample.

This sample was included in a study of T-cell memory formation after mild COVID-19 (TCRdb year 2021). Regarding the research as a whole: Most TCR sequence clusters were specific to one of the two donors. Two young, previously healthy adult volunteers made up the cohort, one male and one female. In a couple of donors, T-cell clones that expanded and contracted after mild COVID-19 were followed by sequencing TCRalpha and TCRbeta repertoires longitudinally. Study-level results and caveats: The detection of some responding clones in pre-infection memory suggests that pre-existing cross-reactive memory T cells joined the SARS-CoV-2 response. Only two mild cases were covered by the study, and larger cohorts that include severe cases with pre-infection samples were considered necessary. Balanced CD4/CD8 phenotypes were observed for clones contracting from day 15 to 85, whereas a bias towards CD4+ was observed for a second wave of clones expanding from day 15 to 37. Whether the second-wave clones peaking on day 37 were SARS-CoV-2 specific was not confirmed. Contracting CD4+ clones appeared mostly in the CM and EM memory subsets, whereas CD8+ clones were enriched in EMRA.

The CDR3 sequence holds 15 residues, the cysteine and phenylalanine included. Here the CDR3 DNA is all that survives: 45 bases in frame from base 1. Based on the germline V gene, the CDR1 and CDR2 sequences are SGHAT and FQNNGV. PBMCs were isolated by Ficoll-Paque density gradient centrifugation. The sequencing input was PBMCs or a T cell subset sorted from them (not recorded which). The sequence derives from a young man who had mild COVID-19 (a few samples of this study predate the infection). The sample titles of this study are shuffled in the database, so cell type and time point are left out; the donor was told from shared clones. The chain is encoded by TRBV11-2 joined to TRBJ2-5; 8 bases in the middle match TRBD1. The sequence in DNA is TGTGCCAGCAGCCTAGAGGCAGGGGGCTGGAAGACCCAGTACTTC. This sequence encodes CASSLEAGGWKTQYF.